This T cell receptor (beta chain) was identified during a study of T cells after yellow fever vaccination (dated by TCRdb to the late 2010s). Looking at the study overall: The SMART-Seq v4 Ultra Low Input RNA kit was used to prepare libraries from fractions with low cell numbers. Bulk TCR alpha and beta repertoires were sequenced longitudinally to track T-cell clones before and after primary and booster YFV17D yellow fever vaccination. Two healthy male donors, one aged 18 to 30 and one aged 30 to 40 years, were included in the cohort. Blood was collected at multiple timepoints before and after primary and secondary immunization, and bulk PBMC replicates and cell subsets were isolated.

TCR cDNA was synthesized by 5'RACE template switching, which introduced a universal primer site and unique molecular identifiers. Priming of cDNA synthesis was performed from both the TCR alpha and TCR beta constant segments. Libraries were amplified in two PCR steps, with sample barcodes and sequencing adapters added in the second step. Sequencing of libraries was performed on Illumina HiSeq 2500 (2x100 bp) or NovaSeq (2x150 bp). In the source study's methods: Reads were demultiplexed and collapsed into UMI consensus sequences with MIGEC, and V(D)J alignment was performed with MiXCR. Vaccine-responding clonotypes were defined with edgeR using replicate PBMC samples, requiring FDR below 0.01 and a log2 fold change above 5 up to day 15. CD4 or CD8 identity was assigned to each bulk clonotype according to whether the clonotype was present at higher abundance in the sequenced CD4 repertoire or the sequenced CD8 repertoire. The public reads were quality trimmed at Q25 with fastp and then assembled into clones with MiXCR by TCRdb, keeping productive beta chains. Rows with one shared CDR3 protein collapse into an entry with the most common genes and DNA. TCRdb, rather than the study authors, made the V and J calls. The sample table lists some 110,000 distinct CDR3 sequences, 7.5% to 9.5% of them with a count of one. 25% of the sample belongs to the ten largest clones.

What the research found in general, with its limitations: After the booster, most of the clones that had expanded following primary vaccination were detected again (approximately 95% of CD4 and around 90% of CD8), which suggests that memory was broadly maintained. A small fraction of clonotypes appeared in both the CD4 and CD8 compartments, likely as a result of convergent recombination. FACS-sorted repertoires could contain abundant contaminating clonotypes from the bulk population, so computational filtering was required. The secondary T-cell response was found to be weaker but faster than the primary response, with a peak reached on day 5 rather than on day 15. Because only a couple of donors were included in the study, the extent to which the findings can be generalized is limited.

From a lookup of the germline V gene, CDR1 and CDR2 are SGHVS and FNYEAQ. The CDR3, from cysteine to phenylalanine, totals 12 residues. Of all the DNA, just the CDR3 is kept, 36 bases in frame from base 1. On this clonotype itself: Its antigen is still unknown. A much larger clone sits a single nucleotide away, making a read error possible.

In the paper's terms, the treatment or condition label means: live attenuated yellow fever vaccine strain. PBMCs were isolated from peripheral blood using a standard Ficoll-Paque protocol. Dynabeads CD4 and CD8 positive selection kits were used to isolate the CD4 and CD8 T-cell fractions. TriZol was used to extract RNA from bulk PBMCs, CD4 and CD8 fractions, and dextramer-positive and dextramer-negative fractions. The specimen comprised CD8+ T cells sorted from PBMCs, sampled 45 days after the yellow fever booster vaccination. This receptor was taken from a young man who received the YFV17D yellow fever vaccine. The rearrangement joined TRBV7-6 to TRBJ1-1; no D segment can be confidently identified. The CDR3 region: CASGLLVPEAFF. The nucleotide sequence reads TGTGCCAGCGGCTTATTAGTCCCTGAAGCTTTCTTT.